Sequencing of this T cell receptor (beta chain) was carried out in a study of T cell repertoires in MIS-A myocarditis (dated by TCRdb to the early 2020s). V and J lose 5 bases and 0 bases, and a span of 20 bases separates them. Via the germline V gene, CDR1 is MDHEN and CDR2 SYDVKM. The CDR3, from cysteine to phenylalanine, totals 18 residues. Only the CDR3 DNA stays, 54 bases, in frame from base 1. Worth noting for this clone: Its antigen has not been determined. No much larger clone is present one base from it, and per-base qualities are unavailable.

TCRbeta CDR3 regions were amplified with the immunoSEQ bias-controlled multiplex PCR and sequenced at high throughput. The paper's data handling went like this. The immunoSEQ vendor pipeline collapsed and filtered CDR3 sequences to measure the abundance and frequency of each unique TCRbeta CDR3. Dominant CDR3 amino acid sequences were clustered with SARS-CoV-2-specific ImmuneCODE TCRbeta sequences by CD-HIT at a 90% global sequence identity threshold. Clones at frequencies from 0.1 to 1 were categorized as hyperexpanded, and clones at frequencies from 0.01 to 0.1 were categorized as large. MiXCR was used to confirm CDR3 amino acid sequences and V and J gene assignments of dominant clones. The R stringdist package was used to compute Levenshtein distances between the patient clonotypes and the ImmuneCODE hits. What TCRdb holds here is the immuneACCESS table cut down to in-frame rearrangements. Part of the clones is not present; checked against another copy, under half of the missing clones reflect an unresolved V gene, and the others are unexplained. Clonal size and the V and J genes are those of that table, whereas D and trimming came from the DNA. Present in this sample are roughly 15,000 clones, around 70% of which were seen just once. Of the sample, more than 55% falls within the top ten clones.

The QIAamp DNA FFPE kit was used to extract genomic DNA from formalin-fixed paraffin-embedded autopsy tissue. This receptor was identified in a young man with fulminant myocarditis from multisystem inflammatory syndrome in adults (MIS-A) after COVID-19. The chain couples TRBV28 to TRBJ2-1; TRBD2 is a possible D gene, resting on 6 matching bases. The material sequenced was left ventricle heart tissue obtained at autopsy. The sample's cell subset or site label, in plain terms: cardiac tissue sample (left or right ventricle, interventricular septum, or pericardium). The CDR3 corresponds to CASSRPSRGGSSYNEQFF. The nucleotide sequence is given as TGTGCCAGCAGTCGCCCTAGCCGGGGAGGAAGCTCCTACAATGAGCAGTTCTTC. Reference TRBV28 and TRBJ2-1 proteins supply the regions before and after the CDR3; the full variable domain is: DVKVTQSSRYLVKRTGEKVFLECVQDMDHENMFWYRQDPGLGLRLIYFSYDVKMKEKGDIPEGYSVSREKKERFSLILESASTNQTSMYLCASSRPSRGGSSYNEQFFGPGTRLTVL.